This T cell receptor beta chain comes out of a study of T-cell reconstitution after alpha-beta-depleted transplantation in children. Construction of the TCRbeta library involved unique molecular identifiers. TCRdb reprocessed the PCR reads with MiXCR, giving one entry per CDR3 protein. The table has approximately 1,000,000 distinct CDR3 sequences, 25% to 30% seen once. With regard to this clonotype: The antigen is not known.

Whole-study results and caveats: Several hundred expanded graft clones reportedly gave rise to the alpha-beta T cells present about two months after transplant. At the one-year point after transplant, T-cell counts and TCRbeta diversity were found to come mostly from T cells that had been newly produced.

V was clipped by 7 bases and J by 1 base; unmatched bases: 10. The CDR3 loop spans 15 amino acids. In germline, CDR1 is SQVTM, CDR2 ANQGSEA. V gene TRBV29-1 combines with J gene TRBJ2-5; 9 bases fit TRBD2. Sample: PBMCs, mostly from graft donor cells, taken 360 days after TCRalphabeta/CD19-depleted stem cell transplant. This receptor was identified in a boy in the first two years of life who had a stem cell transplant for SCID, so the T cells may come from the graft donor. CDR3 region: CSASSASGVQETQYF. CDR3 DNA sequence: TGCAGCGCCTCGAGTGCTAGCGGGGTCCAAGAGACCCAGTACTTC.